The TCR beta chain described here comes from a study of blood T cells in healthy people across ages. Regarding the study as a whole: Reliance upon unsorted PBMCs precluded definitive naive versus antigen-experienced comparison. Changes seen in expanded clonotypes were possibly confounded by donor CMV status left unknown.

Samples each yielded at least 6 micrograms of total RNA. Through a sample-barcoded 5' primer and a J-beta primer mix, a second PCR was run for roughly 6 to 11 cycles. TCRdb reanalysed the 5' RACE reads using MiXCR and keeps one entry per CDR3 protein. Found here are about 510,000 distinct CDR3 sequences, over 25% of them singletons; the top ten hold approximately 4%. CDR3 size: 16 residues. Trimming cost V 0 bases and J 3 bases, with 11 bases left between them. The germline CDR1 and CDR2 sequences are SNHLY and FYNNEI. This clonotype was observed a handful of times. What it binds is not known. The same data also contributed to another study, on T cells of mothers and their children.

The material sequenced was blood. The TCR originated in a boy between 2 and 10 years old in good health. The chain recombines TRBV2 with TRBJ1-4, with TRBD1 as a possible D gene (5 bases). The CDR3 sequence is CASSEARGASNEKLFF. The CDR3 DNA sequence: TGTGCCAGCAGTGAAGCTCGCGGGGCGTCTAATGAAAAACTGTTTTTT.